This T cell receptor (beta chain) emerged from a study of blood T cell repertoires in COVID-19. Study as a whole: Italy, Spain and the United States were the sources of the convalescent and acute COVID-19 samples. Sources were T cells, B-cell-depleted T cells, or PBMCs; the material itself was cDNA or gDNA.

In the original workflow: Estimated nucleated cell counts came from reference gene primer amplification. Assay: immunoSEQ multiplex PCR; the TCRdb copy retains only in-frame clones and omits some. The V and J calls and clone size are taken from that table; D and trimming were inferred from the DNA. Seen here are some 110,000 clones, around 80% observed once, and the top ten hold under 0.85%. The CDR3 runs to 15 residues. Germline V gene data show CDR1 as SNHLY and CDR2 as FYNNEI. Trimming cost V 4 bases and J 0 bases, with 10 bases left between them. Material: peripheral blood. This chain connects TRBV2 to TRBJ1-5; tentatively, D is TRBD1 (5 bases). The clonotype was recovered from an older woman with acute or convalescent COVID-19. CDR3 amino acids: CASSADRPSNQPQHF. As DNA, the CDR3 is TGTGCCAGCAGTGCCGACAGACCTAGCAATCAGCCCCAGCATTTT.